This TCR beta chain is drawn from a study of CD8+CD57+ T cells in acquired aplastic anemia. Germline CDR1 is SGDLS and CDR2 is YYNGEE. This CDR3 has 16 residues. After removal of 2 bases from V and 11 bases from J, the junction contained 16 bases not matched to a gene. For CDR3 and TCR beta VDJ profiling, genomic DNA was the template used. TCRdb used MiXCR to reprocess the reads, holding one entry per CDR3 protein. This sample yields 200,000 to 300,000 distinct CDR3 sequences, of which around 82% are seen a single time; about two fifths belongs to the top ten. Previously, flow cytometry had revealed CD8+CD57+ cell expansion in the patients chosen for sequencing.

The chain uses TRBV9 and TRBJ2-5, with 9 nucleotides matching TRBD1. The TCR comes from a human donor with aplastic anemia. Sequencing was carried out using sorted CD4+, CD8+, or CD8+CD57+ T cells (not recorded which) from PBMCs. The CDR3 nucleotides are TGTGCCAGCAGCGTGGAGGGACAGGGCCAACAAAAAATTCAGTACTTC. It is translated as CASSVEGQGQQKIQYF.